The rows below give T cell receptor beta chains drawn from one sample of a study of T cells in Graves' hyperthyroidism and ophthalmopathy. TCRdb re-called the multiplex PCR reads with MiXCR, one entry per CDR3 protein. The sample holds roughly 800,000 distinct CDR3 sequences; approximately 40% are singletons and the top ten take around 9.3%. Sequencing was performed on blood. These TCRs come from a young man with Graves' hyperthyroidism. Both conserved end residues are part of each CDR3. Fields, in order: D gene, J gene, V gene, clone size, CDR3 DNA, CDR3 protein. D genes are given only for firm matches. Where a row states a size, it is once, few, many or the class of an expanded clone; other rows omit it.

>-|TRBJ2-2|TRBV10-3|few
TGTGCCAGCAGTTTTGGGTGGAACACCGGGGAGCTGTTTTTT
CASSFGWNTGELFF
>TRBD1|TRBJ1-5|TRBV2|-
TGTGCCAGCAGTTTTGTACAGGGGGTTAGTCAGCCCCAGCATTTT
CASSFVQGVSQPQHF
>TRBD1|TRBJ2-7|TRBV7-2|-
TGTGCCAGCAGCTTTCCACCCGGGACAGGGAAGGGCGAGCAGTACTTC
CASSFPPGTGKGEQYF
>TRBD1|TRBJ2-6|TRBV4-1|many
TGCGCCAGCAGCCTGGGACAGATCGGTGGGGCCAACGTCCTGACTTTC
CASSLGQIGGANVLTF
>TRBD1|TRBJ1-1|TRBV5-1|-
TGCGCCAGCAGCTTCACAGGGGGCTCGACGAACACTGAAGCTTTCTTT
CASSFTGGSTNTEAFF
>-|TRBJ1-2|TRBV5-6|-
TGCGCCAGCAGCCAAAACCCGACGGGGGCAGATGGCTACACCTTC
CASSQNPTGADGYTF
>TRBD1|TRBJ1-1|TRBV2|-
TGTGCCAGCAGTACCACGGACAGGAAAAACACTGAAGCTTTCTTT
CASSTTDRKNTEAFF
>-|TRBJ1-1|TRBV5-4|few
TGTGCCAGCAGACAAGGAGCACACTTCGAAGCTTTCTTT
CASRQGAHFEAFF
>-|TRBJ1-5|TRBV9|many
TGTGCCAGCAGCGTTGGGACGACCAATCAGCCCCAGCATTTT
CASSVGTTNQPQHF
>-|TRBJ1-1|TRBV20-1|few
TGCAGTGCTAGAGATCCGGGTAGGGGCCCTGAAGCTTTCTTT
CSARDPGRGPEAFF
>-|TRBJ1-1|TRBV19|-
TGCTCGACCGGGAACACTGAAGCTTTCTTT
CSTGNTEAFF
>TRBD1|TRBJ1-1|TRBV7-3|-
TGTGCCAGCAGCTTTTCCGGACAGGCCGATTATAACACTGAAGCTTTCTTT
CASSFSGQADYNTEAFF
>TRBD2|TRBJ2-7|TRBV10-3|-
TGTGCCATCAGTCCTAGCGGGGCTTCCTACAATGAGCAGTACTTC
CAISPSGASYNEQYF
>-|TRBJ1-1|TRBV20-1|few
TGCAGTGCTAGAGATTTCGAGTGGACGAACACTGAAGCTTTCTTT
CSARDFEWTNTEAFF
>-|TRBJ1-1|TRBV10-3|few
TGTGCCAGCAGTTACGGGGCGGTTAACACTGAAGCTTTCTTT
CASSYGAVNTEAFF
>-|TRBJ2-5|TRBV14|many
TGTGCCAGCAGCCCTTGGACCAATCAAGAGACCCAGTACTTC
CASSPWTNQETQYF
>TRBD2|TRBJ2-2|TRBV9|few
TGTGCCAGCAGCACCGGGGGGGCGAACACCGGGGAGCTGTTTTTT
CASSTGGANTGELFF
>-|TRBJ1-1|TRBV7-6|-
TGTGCCAGCAGCTTCCCCCCCCCGGAAGCTTTCTTT
CASSFPPPEAFF
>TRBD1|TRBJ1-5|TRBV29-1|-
TGCAGTTACGGAACAGGGGAGTATCAGCCCCAGCATTTT
CSYGTGEYQPQHF
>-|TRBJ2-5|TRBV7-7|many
TGTGCTAGCAGCTTGAATGCAGACAGATACCAAGAGACCCAGTACTTC
CASSLNADRYQETQYF
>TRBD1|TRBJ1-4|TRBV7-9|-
TGTGCCAGCAGCAGGTTGACAGGGGTTAATGAAAAACTGTTTTTT
CASSRLTGVNEKLFF
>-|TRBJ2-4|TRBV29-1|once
TGCAGCGTCAACTCGGACAAAAACATTCAGTACTTC
CSVNSDKNIQYF
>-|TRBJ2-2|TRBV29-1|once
TGCAGCGCGATGGGGGGACTCAACACCGGGGAGCTGTTTTTT
CSAMGGLNTGELFF
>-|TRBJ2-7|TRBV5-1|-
TGCGCCAGCAGCGCTATAGGACACCCTCTTAACGAGCAGTACTTC
CASSAIGHPLNEQYF
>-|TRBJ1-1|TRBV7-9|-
TGTGCCAGCAAAGCTCCAACCATGAACTTGAACACTGAAGCTTTCTTT
CASKAPTMNLNTEAFF
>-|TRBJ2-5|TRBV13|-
TGTGCCAGCAGCTTAAGGGGGGGGACCCAGTACTTC
CASSLRGGTQYF
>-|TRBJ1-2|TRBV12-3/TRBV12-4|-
TGTGCCACCAGCGGGGGAGTCCTCAGGCGGGATGGCTACACCTTC
CATSGGVLRRDGYTF
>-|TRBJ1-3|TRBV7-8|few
TGTGCCAGCAGTTTGACGGCGAGCTCTGGAAACACCATATATTTT
CASSLTASSGNTIYF
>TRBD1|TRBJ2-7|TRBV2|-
TGTGCCAGCGGCTTAAGGGGGCCCTACGAGCAGTACTTC
CASGLRGPYEQYF
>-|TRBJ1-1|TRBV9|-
TGTGCCAGCAGCTCAGAGGGGGGGGACACTGAAGCTTTCTTT
CASSSEGGDTEAFF
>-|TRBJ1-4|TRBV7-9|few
TGTGCCAGCATCCCCGGGGCGACAACTAATGAAAAACTGTTTTTT
CASIPGATTNEKLFF
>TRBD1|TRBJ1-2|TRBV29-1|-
TGCAGCGTCAACAGGGGAACTAACTATGGCTACACCTTC
CSVNRGTNYGYTF
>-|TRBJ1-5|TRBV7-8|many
TGTGCCAGCAGCTTAGACAGGATTAGCAATCAGCCCCAGCATTTT
CASSLDRISNQPQHF
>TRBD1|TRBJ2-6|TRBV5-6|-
TGTGCCAGCAGCTCCGGGACAGGGGGGACTGGGGCCAACGTCCTGACTTTC
CASSSGTGGTGANVLTF
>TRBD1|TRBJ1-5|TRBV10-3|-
TGTGCCATCAGTGACCCTACGGGACAGTCTTATCAGCCCCAGCATTTT
CAISDPTGQSYQPQHF
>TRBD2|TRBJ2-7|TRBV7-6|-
TGTGCCAGCAGCGCTTCCGGGACTAGCGCCTCCTACGAGCAGTACTTC
CASSASGTSASYEQYF
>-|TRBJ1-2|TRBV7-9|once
TGTGCCAGCAGCTTGGCCCTCAGGGGCTCAGGCTACACCTTC
CASSLALRGSGYTF
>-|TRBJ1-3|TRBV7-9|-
TGTGCCAGCAGCGCCCAGTGGACAACTGGAAACACCATATATTTT
CASSAQWTTGNTIYF
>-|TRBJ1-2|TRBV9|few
TGTGCCAGCAGGCAGGGATCCGGTAACTATGGCTACACCTTC
CASRQGSGNYGYTF
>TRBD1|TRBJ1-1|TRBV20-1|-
TGCAGTGCTAGACGGGCCGGGACAGGGGGTCCTGAAGCTTTCTTT
CSARRAGTGGPEAFF
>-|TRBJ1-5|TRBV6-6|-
TGTGCCAGCAGGGGACTAGCGGCAAGAGAGGCCCAGCATTTT
CASRGLAAREAQHF
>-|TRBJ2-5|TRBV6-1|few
TGTGCCAGCAGTGAAAAGCGGGTGATAGTAGAGACCCAGTACTTC
CASSEKRVIVETQYF
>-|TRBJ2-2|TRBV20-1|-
TGCAGTGCTTCGGACCGCTTGAACACCGGGGAGCTGTTTTTT
CSASDRLNTGELFF
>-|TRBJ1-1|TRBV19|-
TGTGCCAGTAGTATAGATCTAATGGGTTCCGGCATGAACACTGAAGCTTTCTTT
CASSIDLMGSGMNTEAFF
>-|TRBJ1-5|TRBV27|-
TGTGCCAGCAGTCTCCAGGGCAGTATACAGCCCCAGCATTTT
CASSLQGSIQPQHF